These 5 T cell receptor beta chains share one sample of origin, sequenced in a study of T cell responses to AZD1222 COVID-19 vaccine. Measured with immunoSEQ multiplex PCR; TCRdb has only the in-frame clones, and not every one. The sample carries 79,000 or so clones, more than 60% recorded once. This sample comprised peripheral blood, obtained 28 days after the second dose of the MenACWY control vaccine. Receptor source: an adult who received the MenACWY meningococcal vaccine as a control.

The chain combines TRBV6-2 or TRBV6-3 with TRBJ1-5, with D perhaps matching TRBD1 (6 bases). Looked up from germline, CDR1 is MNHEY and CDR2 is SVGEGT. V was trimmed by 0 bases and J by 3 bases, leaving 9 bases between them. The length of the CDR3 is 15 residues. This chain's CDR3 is CASSYSGQNNQPQHF. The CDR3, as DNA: TGTGCCAGCAGTTACTCCGGACAGAACAATCAGCCCCAGCATTTT.

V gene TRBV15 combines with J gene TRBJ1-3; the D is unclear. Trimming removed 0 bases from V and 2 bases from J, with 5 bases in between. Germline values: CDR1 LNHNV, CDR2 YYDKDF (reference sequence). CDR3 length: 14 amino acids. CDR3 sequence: CATSRERTGNTIYF. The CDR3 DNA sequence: TGTGCCACCAGCAGAGAAAGAACTGGAAACACCATATATTTT.

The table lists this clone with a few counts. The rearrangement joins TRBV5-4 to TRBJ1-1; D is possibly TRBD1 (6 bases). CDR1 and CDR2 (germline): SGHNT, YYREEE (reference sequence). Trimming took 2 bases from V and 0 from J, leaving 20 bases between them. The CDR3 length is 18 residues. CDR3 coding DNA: TGTGCCAGCAGCTTACAATTTGGGCAGGGGATTATGAACACTGAAGCTTTCTTT. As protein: CASSLQFGQGIMNTEAFF.

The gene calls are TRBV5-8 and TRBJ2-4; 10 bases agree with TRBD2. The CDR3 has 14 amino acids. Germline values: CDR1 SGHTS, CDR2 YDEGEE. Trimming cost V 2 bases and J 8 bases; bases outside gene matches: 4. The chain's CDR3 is CASSFLAGVHIQYF. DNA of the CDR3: TGTGCCAGCAGCTTCCTAGCGGGAGTACACATTCAGTACTTC.

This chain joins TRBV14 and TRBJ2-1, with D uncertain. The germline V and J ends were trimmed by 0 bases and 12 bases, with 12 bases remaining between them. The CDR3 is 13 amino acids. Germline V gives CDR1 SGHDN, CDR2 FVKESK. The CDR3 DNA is TGTGCCAGCAGCCAAGATACCGGACGGTCGCAGTTCTTC. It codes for CASSQDTGRSQFF.